These 2 T cell receptor beta chains were sequenced from one sample in a study of T cells in Graves' hyperthyroidism and ophthalmopathy. Amplified TCR beta CDR3 regions derived from RNA transcripts. Initially, a first-round RT-PCR of the TCR CDR3 employed the HTBI primer set. MiXCR, applied by TCRdb to the multiplex PCR reads, yields one record per CDR3 protein. The data contain some 350,000 distinct CDR3 sequences, 20% to 30% of them singletons. Sequenced: blood. These receptors were collected from a man over 45 with Graves' hyperthyroidism.

This clonotype was recorded many times. The J gene is TRBJ2-1, the V gene TRBV3-1; 10 bases fit TRBD2. Per germline, CDR1 LGHDT and CDR2 YNNKEL (reference sequence). V was pared by 4 bases and J by 9 bases, with 9 bases of the junction left unmatched. The CDR3 consists of 15 residues. This CDR3 is CASSPTLAGASEQFF. The CDR3 DNA follows: TGTGCCAGCAGCCCTACCCTAGCGGGAGCAAGTGAGCAGTTCTTC.

This clonotype was seen more than once but under ten times. The V call is TRBV3-1, the J call TRBJ2-7; weak D call: TRBD1 (6 bases). This CDR3 has 17 amino acids. CDR1 is LGHDT and CDR2 is YNNKEL in the germline V gene (reference sequence). Trimming shortened V by 4 bases and J by 0 bases, and 19 bases separated the two germline ends. CDR3 residues: CASSPGVGTLSSYEQYF. For the CDR3, the DNA is TGTGCCAGCAGCCCCGGGGTAGGGACACTTAGCTCCTACGAGCAGTACTTC.